The 17 T cell receptor beta chains given below trace back to one sample, sequenced in a study of technical replicates of blood from a handful of donors. Libraries were prepared by immunoSEQ multiplex PCR; TCRdb keeps only in-frame clonotypes and omits some of them. Of about 91,000 clones listed, about 90% were seen once; the top ten hold roughly 0.26%. Sequences were obtained from T cells isolated from PBMCs. Receptor source: a human donor in good health.

CDR3 coding DNA: TGCAGCGTTGAAGGACACGCGGGAACCTACGAGCAGTACTTC. This encodes CSVEGHAGTYEQYF. The chain carries TRBV29-1 and TRBJ2-7; perhaps TRBD2 as D (6 bases). The CDR3 has 14 amino acids. Between the trimmed V and J ends, which lost 1 base and 2 bases, there was a span of 12 bases. Germline V gives CDR1 SQVTM, CDR2 ANQGSEA.

V gene TRBV27 combines with J gene TRBJ1-5; 9 nucleotides match TRBD1. The germline V gene has CDR1 MNHEY and CDR2 SMNVEV (reference sequence). The CDR3 consists of 16 residues. V gave up 6 bases and J gave up 5 bases; unmatched junction bases: 11. In DNA form, the CDR3 reads TGTGCCAGCAGAGCCATGGGACAGGGTTACCATCAGCCCCAGCATTTT. Protein: CASRAMGQGYHQPQHF.

The J gene is TRBJ2-3, the V gene TRBV10-2; D remains unclear. The V and J ends lost 4 bases and 0 bases respectively, with 17 bases between them. This CDR3 has 17 amino acids. Germline CDR1 WSHSY, CDR2 SAAADI. The CDR3 DNA follows: TGCGCCAGCAGTGGCCCCCGGGTGCACGGGAGCACAGATACGCAGTATTTT. It encodes CASSGPRVHGSTDTQYF.

V usage is TRBV5-1 and J usage is TRBJ2-5; D is perhaps TRBD2 (7 bases). The CDR3 has 15 residues. Trimming left V 4 bases short and J 3 bases short, with 16 bases between. Germline-derived CDR1 and CDR2 are SGHRS and YFSETQ. CDR3 protein: CASSVGGTKEETQYF. The CDR3 DNA is TGCGCCAGCAGCGTGGGGGGGACAAAGGAAGAGACCCAGTACTTC.

This sequence joins TRBV9 and TRBJ2-7, with TRBD2 identical over 7 bases. This CDR3 has 15 amino acids. Trimming cost V 3 bases and J 3 bases; bases outside gene matches: 9. Germline V gene data show CDR1 as SGDLS and CDR2 as YYNGEE. The CDR3 here is CASSETGGTLYEQYF. The CDR3 DNA follows: TGTGCCAGCAGCGAGACGGGGGGAACCCTCTACGAGCAGTACTTC.

The rearrangement uses TRBV28 and TRBJ2-7; D remains unclear. Trimming pared 6 bases from V and 0 bases from J, leaving 9 bases between. The CDR3 covers 13 residues. Germline CDR1 reads MDHEN; CDR2 reads SYDVKM. The CDR3 region is CASSLGTSYEQYF. The CDR3 DNA is TGTGCCAGCAGCTTAGGCACCTCCTACGAGCAGTACTTC. Complete variable domain (other parts from reference TRBV28 and TRBJ2-7): DVKVTQSSRYLVKRTGEKVFLECVQDMDHENMFWYRQDPGLGLRLIYFSYDVKMKEKGDIPEGYSVSREKKERFSLILESASTNQTSMYLCASSLGTSYEQYFGPGTRLTVT.

The rearrangement uses TRBV7-8 and TRBJ1-2, with D possibly TRBD1 on 5 matching bases. The CDR3 loop spans 15 amino acids. Per the germline V gene, CDR1 is SGHVS and CDR2 is FQNEAQ. Trimming pared 4 bases from V and 4 bases from J, leaving 16 bases between. The CDR3 DNA reads TGTGCCAGCAGCTCAAAGGCGGGGCCTTCCTATGGCTACACCTTC. Translation gives CASSSKAGPSYGYTF.

The chain joins TRBV14 to TRBJ1-2; D perhaps matches TRBD1 (6 bases). CDR3 length: 13 amino acids. V was cut by 4 bases and J by 6 bases, with 12 bases left in between. The germline CDR1 and CDR2 sequences are SGHDN and FVKESK. The DNA of the CDR3 is TGTGCCAGCAGCCGCACAGCAGGGGATGGCTACACCTTC. Protein: CASSRTAGDGYTF. Full variable domain (rest looked up from reference TRBV14 and TRBJ1-2): EAGVTQFPSHSVIEKGQTVTLRCDPISGHDNLYWYRRVMGKEIKFLLHFVKESKQDESGMPNNRFLAERTGGTYSTLKVQPAELEDSGVYFCASSRTAGDGYTFGSGTRLTVV.

V and J are TRBV29-1 and TRBJ1-4; TRBD1 might be the D (5 bases). V was clipped by 7 bases and J by 5 bases, with 14 bases between them. The CDR3 is 13 amino acids. Germline V gene lookup returns CDR1 SQVTM and CDR2 ANQGSEA. CDR3 protein: CSAGGISNEKLFF. CDR3 bases: TGCAGCGCGGGGGGGATCTCCAATGAAAAACTGTTTTTT.

The CDR3 here is CASSESGGGGYTF. CDR3 sequence (DNA): TGCGCCAGCAGTGAGTCAGGGGGCGGTGGCTACACCTTC. The chain is built from TRBV10-2 and TRBJ1-2; 7 positions match TRBD1. The CDR3 loop spans 13 amino acids. The germline V gene has CDR1 WSHSY and CDR2 SAAADI. Losses at the gene ends were 0 bases for V and 7 bases for J; bases not matched to a gene: 2.

V is TRBV7-9 and J is TRBJ2-3; maybe TRBD1 (6 bases). Trimming took 5 bases from V and 3 from J, leaving 15 bases between them. The CDR3 totals 15 residues. The germline CDR1 and CDR2 sequences are SEHNR and FQNEAQ (reference sequence). CDR3 region: CASSKFGQITDTQYF. The DNA of the CDR3 is TGTGCCAGCAGCAAATTTGGACAGATAACAGATACGCAGTATTTT.

The chain uses TRBV7-2 and TRBJ1-2; TRBD1 matches at 8 bases. CDR1 is SGHTA, CDR2 FQGNSA, per germline. Trimming took 4 bases from V and 8 from J; bases not matched to a gene: 3. The CDR3 contains 12 residues. The CDR3 DNA follows: TGTGCCAGCAGCTCCACAGGGGGAGGCTACACCTTC. This translates into CASSSTGGGYTF.

The V gene is TRBV9, the J gene TRBJ1-5; a weak D match, TRBD1 (6 bases). V lost 0 bases, J lost 4 bases, and 11 bases lay in between. The CDR3 has 15 residues. Germline CDR1 reads SGDLS; CDR2 reads YYNGEE. The CDR3 protein is CASSVGAGANQPQHF. As DNA, the CDR3 is TGTGCCAGCAGCGTAGGGGCAGGGGCGAATCAGCCCCAGCATTTT.

The chain links TRBV19 to TRBJ1-2, with D maybe TRBD1 (5 bases). The CDR3 totals 13 residues. V was shortened by 7 bases and J by 3 bases, with 12 bases between the two germline ends. Germline CDR1 is LNHDA and CDR2 is SQIVND (reference sequence). The CDR3 nucleotides read TGTGCCAGTAAGCCCAGGGAGGACTATGGCTACACCTTC. Amino acids: CASKPREDYGYTF.

This clone was picked up one time. The chain's CDR3 is CASSLEVSVPAWNEQFF. CDR3 bases: TGTGCCAGTTCCCTAGAGGTCAGCGTTCCTGCGTGGAATGAGCAGTTCTTC. The chain couples TRBV19 to TRBJ2-1; unclear D gene. This CDR3 spans 17 amino acids. CDR1 is LNHDA, CDR2 SQIVND, per germline (reference sequence). V lost 8 bases and J lost 7, with 27 bases in between.

The chain uses TRBV10-3 and TRBJ1-6; 9 nucleotides agree with TRBD1. CDR1 and CDR2 (germline): ENHRY, SYGVKD. This CDR3 has 15 amino acids. The J segment lost 8 bases and the V segment lost 5 bases, leaving 7 bases of the junction unmatched. CDR3 amino acids: CAISFTGTGYSPLHF. CDR3 in DNA: TGTGCCATCAGTTTTACCGGGACAGGGTATTCACCCCTCCACTTT.

The chain combines TRBV18 with TRBJ1-1; D remains unclear. V dropped 1 base and J dropped 5 bases, with 8 bases sitting between them. The CDR3 runs to 13 residues. Germline V CDR1 and CDR2: KGHSH, LQKENI. The CDR3 sequence is CASSPLTGTEAFF. The CDR3 DNA reads as TGTGCCAGCTCACCACTAACGGGAACTGAAGCTTTCTTT.